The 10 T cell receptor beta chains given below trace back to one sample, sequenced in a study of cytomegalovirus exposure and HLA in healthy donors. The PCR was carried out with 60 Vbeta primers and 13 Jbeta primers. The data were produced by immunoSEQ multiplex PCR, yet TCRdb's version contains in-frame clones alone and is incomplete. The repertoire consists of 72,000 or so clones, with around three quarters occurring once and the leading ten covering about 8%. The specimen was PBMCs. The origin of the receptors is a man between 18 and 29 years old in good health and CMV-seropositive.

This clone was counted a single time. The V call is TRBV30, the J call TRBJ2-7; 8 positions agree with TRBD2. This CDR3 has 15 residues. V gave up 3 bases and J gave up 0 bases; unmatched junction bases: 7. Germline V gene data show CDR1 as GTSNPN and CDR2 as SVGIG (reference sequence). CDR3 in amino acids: CAWRRISGASYEQYF. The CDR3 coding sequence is TGTGCCTGGAGAAGAATTAGCGGGGCCTCCTACGAGCAGTACTTC.

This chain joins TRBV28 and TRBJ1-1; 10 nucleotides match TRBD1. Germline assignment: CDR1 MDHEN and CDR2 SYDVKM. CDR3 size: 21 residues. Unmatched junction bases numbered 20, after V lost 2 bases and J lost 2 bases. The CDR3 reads CASSLGDRGLWGQRPNTEAFF. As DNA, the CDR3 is TGTGCCAGCAGTTTAGGGGACAGGGGTTTGTGGGGCCAGCGGCCTAACACTGAAGCTTTCTTT. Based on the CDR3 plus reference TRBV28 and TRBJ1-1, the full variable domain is DVKVTQSSRYLVKRTGEKVFLECVQDMDHENMFWYRQDPGLGLRLIYFSYDVKMKEKGDIPEGYSVSREKKERFSLILESASTNQTSMYLCASSLGDRGLWGQRPNTEAFFGQGTRLTVV.

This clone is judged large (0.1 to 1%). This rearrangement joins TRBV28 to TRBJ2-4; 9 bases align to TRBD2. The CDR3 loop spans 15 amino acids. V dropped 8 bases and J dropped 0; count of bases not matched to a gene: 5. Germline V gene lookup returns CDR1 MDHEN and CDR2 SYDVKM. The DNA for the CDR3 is TGTGCCAGCGGCGGGCGGGGGGGAGCCAAAAACATTCAGTACTTC. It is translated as CASGGRGGAKNIQYF. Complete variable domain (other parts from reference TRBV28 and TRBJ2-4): DVKVTQSSRYLVKRTGEKVFLECVQDMDHENMFWYRQDPGLGLRLIYFSYDVKMKEKGDIPEGYSVSREKKERFSLILESASTNQTSMYLCASGGRGGAKNIQYFGAGTRLSVL.

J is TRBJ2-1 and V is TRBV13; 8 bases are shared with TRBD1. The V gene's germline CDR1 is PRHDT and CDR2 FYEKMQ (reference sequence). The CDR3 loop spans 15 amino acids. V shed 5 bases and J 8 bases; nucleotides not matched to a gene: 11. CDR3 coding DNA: TGTGCCAGCAGCGCAGGGGGCAGGAGTCACGATGAGCAGTTCTTC. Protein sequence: CASSAGGRSHDEQFF.

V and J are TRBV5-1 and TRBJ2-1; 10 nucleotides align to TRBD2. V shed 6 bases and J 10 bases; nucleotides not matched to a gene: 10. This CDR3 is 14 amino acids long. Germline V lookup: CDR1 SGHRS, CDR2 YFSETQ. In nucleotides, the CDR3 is TGCGCCAGCATCTTAGATAGCGGGAGGTCCGAGCAGTTCTTC. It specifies CASILDSGRSEQFF.

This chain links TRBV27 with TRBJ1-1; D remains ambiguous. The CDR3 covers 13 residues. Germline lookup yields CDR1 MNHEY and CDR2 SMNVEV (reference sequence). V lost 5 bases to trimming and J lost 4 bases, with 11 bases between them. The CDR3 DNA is TGTGCCAGCAGTATTGTGGGAGTCACTGAAGCTTTCTTT. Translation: CASSIVGVTEAFF.

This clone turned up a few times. The chain's CDR3 is CASSEVLRRTGYNEQFF. Written as DNA, the CDR3 is TGTGCCAGCAGTGAAGTCCTTAGGCGGACTGGGTACAATGAGCAGTTCTTC. The rearrangement uses TRBV2 and TRBJ2-1; D possibly corresponds to TRBD2 (5 bases). CDR3 length equals 17 residues. CDR1 and CDR2 (germline): SNHLY, FYNNEI. Trimming stripped 1 base from V and 4 bases from J, with 17 bases between.

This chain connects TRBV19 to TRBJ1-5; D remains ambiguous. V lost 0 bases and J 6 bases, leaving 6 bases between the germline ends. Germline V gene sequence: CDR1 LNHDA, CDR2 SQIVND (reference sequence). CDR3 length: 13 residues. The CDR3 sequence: CASSIDAVQPQHF. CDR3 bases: TGTGCCAGTAGTATAGATGCGGTTCAGCCCCAGCATTTT.

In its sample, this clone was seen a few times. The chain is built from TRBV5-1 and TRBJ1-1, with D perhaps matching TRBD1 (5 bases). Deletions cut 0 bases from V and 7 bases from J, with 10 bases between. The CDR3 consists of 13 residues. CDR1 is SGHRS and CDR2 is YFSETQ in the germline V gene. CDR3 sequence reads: CASSLGTGGEAFF. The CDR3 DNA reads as TGCGCCAGCAGCTTGGGAACGGGGGGTGAAGCTTTCTTT.

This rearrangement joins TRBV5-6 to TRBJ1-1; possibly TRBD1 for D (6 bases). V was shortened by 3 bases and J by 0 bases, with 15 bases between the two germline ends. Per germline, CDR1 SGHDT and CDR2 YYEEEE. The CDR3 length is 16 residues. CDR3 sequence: CASSWGHLALNTEAFF. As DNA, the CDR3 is TGTGCCAGCAGCTGGGGACACCTTGCCCTGAACACTGAAGCTTTCTTT.